This T cell receptor beta chain derives from a study of blood T cell repertoires in COVID-19. Study background: Both acute and convalescent COVID-19 samples were obtained from the United States, Italy and Spain.

Generated by immunoSEQ multiplex PCR, the TCRdb table keeps only in-frame clones and is missing some. Among about 270,000 clones, 80% to 95% were seen once, and the ten largest hold around 2.8%. The sequencing input was PBMCs or T cells enriched from blood (not recorded which). The source of this sequence is a middle-aged man who had been exposed to COVID-19.

This CDR3 is CASSLEAGQKTYEQYF. The CDR3 nucleotides read TGTGCCAGCAGCTTGGAAGCAGGACAAAAGACCTACGAGCAGTACTTC. This chain joins TRBV5-4 and TRBJ2-7; TRBD1 might be the D (5 bases). The CDR3 is made up of 16 amino acids. Trimming shortened V by 0 bases and J by 2 bases, and 15 bases separated the two germline ends. CDR1 is SGHNT, CDR2 YYREEE, per germline (reference sequence). The variable domain in full, completed from reference TRBV5-4 and TRBJ2-7, reads ETGVTQSPTHLIKTRGQQVTLRCSSQSGHNTVSWYQQALGQGPQFIFQYYREEENGRGNFPPRFSGLQFPNYSSELNVNALELDDSALYLCASSLEAGQKTYEQYFGPGTRLTVT.